A single sample is the source of the 3 T cell receptor beta chains below, sequenced in a study of blood T cell repertoires in COVID-19. Method: immunoSEQ multiplex PCR; TCRdb's copy keeps in-frame clones and lacks some. The table includes about 200,000 clones, 82% detected once. What was sequenced was peripheral blood. All receptors come from a woman in her 70s with COVID-19, enrolled during active disease.

The chain uses TRBV5-4 and TRBJ1-1, with D perhaps matching TRBD1 (6 bases). The length of the CDR3 is 15 residues. Germline CDR1 SGHNT, CDR2 YYREEE (reference sequence). Trimming cost V 4 bases and J 3 bases, with 16 bases left between them. CDR3 nucleotide sequence: TGTGCCAGCAGCCCCCCCACAGGGAGGGACACTGAAGCTTTCTTT. As protein: CASSPPTGRDTEAFF.

The rearrangement joins TRBV9 to TRBJ1-3, with TRBD1 matching over 8 bases. V gave up 4 bases and J gave up 0 bases; unmatched junction bases: 9. There are 17 residues in the CDR3. Germline assignment: CDR1 SGDLS and CDR2 YYNGEE. CDR3 in DNA: TGTGCCAGCAGCCCCTGGGGGGACAGGAGCTCTGGAAACACCATATATTTT. It yields the protein CASSPWGDRSSGNTIYF.

The chain is built from TRBV7-3 and TRBJ2-5, with TRBD1 matching over 9 bases. CDR3 size: 18 residues. Germline V CDR1 and CDR2: SGHTA, FQGTGA. V dropped 2 bases and J dropped 0; count of bases not matched to a gene: 10. The CDR3 DNA follows: TGTGCCAGCAGCTTAGTCCCCGGGACAGGGATTAACCAAGAGACCCAGTACTTC. Its translation: CASSLVPGTGINQETQYF.